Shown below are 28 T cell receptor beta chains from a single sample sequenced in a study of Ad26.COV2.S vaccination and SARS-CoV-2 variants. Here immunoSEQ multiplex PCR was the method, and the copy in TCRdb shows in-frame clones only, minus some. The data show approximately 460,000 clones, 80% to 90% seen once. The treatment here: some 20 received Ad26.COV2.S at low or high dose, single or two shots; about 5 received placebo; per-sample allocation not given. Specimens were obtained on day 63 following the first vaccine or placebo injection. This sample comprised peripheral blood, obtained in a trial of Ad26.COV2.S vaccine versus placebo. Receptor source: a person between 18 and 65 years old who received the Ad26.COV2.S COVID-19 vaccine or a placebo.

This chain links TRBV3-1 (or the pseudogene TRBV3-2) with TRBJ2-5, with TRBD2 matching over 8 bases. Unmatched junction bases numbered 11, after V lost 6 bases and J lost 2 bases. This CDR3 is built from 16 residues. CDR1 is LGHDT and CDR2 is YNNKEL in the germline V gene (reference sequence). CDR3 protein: CASRIGLASGQETQYF. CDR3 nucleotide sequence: TGTGCCAGCAGAATTGGACTAGCAAGCGGGCAAGAGACCCAGTACTTC.

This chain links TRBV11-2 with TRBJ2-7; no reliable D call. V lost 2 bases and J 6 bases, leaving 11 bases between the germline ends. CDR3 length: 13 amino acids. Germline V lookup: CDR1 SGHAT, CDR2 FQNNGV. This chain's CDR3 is CASSLIGSGEQYF. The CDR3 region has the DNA TGTGCCAGCAGCTTAATTGGGTCGGGCGAGCAGTACTTC.

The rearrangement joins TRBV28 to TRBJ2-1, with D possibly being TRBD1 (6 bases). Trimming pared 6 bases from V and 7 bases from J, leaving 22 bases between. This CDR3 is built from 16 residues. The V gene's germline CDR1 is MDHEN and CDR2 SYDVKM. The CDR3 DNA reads TGTGCCAGCAGCCCCCAGGGGAGTGGGGTCGGGAATGAGCAGTTCTTC. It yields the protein CASSPQGSGVGNEQFF.

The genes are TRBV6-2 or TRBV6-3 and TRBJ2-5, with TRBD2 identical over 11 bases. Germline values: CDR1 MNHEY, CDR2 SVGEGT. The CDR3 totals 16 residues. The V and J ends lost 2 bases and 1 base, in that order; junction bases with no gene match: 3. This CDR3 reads CASSYEGLAAQETQYF. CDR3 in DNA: TGTGCCAGCAGTTACGAGGGACTAGCGGCCCAAGAGACCCAGTACTTC.

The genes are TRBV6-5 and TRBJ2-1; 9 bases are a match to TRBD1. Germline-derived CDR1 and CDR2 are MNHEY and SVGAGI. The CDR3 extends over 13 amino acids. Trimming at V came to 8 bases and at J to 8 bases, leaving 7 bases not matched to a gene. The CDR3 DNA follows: TGTGCCAGCTCTGGGACAGGGACAGATGAGCAGTTCTTC. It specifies CASSGTGTDEQFF.

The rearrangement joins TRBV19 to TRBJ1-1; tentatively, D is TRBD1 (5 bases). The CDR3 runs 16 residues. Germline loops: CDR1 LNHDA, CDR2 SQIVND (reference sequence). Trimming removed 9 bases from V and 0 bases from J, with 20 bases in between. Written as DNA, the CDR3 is TGTGCCAGGAAACCTTCAGGGAACCCGATGAACACTGAAGCTTTCTTT. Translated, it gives CARKPSGNPMNTEAFF.

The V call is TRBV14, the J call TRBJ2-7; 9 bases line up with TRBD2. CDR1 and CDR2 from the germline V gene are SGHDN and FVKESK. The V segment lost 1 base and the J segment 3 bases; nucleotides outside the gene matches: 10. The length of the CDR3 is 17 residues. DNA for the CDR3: TGTGCCAGCAGCCAAGCTTGGGCTAGCGGGAATCTCTACGAGCAGTACTTC. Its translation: CASSQAWASGNLYEQYF.

In nucleotides, the CDR3 is TGTGCCAGCAGGTTGACTAGCGGGAGAACAGATACGCAGTATTTT. Protein: CASRLTSGRTDTQYF. The J gene is TRBJ2-3, the V gene TRBV28, with TRBD2 identical over 12 bases. Germline CDR1 and CDR2: MDHEN and SYDVKM. The CDR3 length is 15 residues. The trim removed 6 bases at V and 3 bases at J, leaving 4 bases unmatched.

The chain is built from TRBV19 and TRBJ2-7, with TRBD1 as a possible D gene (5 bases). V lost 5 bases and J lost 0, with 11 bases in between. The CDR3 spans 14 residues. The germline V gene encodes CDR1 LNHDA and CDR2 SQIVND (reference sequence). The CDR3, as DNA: TGTGCCAGTAGTCCTTGGACATCCTCCTACGAGCAGTACTTC. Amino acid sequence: CASSPWTSSYEQYF. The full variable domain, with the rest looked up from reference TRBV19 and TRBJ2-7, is DGGITQSPKYLFRKEGQNVTLSCEQNLNHDAMYWYRQDPGQGLRLIYYSQIVNDFQKGDIAEGYSVSREKKESFPLTVTSAQKNPTAFYLCASSPWTSSYEQYFGPGTRLTVT.

Here the CDR3 reads CASSPATGVYNEQFF. CDR3 DNA: TGTGCCAGCAGCCCAGCAACAGGGGTTTACAATGAGCAGTTCTTC. V gene TRBV6-6 combines with J gene TRBJ2-1; TRBD1 agrees at 7 bases. The CDR3 length is 15 residues. Germline CDR1 reads MNHNY; CDR2 reads SVGAGI (reference sequence). J gave up 4 bases and V 6 bases, and 9 bases lay outside the gene matches.

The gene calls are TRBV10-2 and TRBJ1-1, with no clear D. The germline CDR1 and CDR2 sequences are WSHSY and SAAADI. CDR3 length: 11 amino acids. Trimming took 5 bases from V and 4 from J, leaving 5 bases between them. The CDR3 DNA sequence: TGCGCCAGCAGTATCGGCACTGAAGCTTTCTTT. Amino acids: CASSIGTEAFF.

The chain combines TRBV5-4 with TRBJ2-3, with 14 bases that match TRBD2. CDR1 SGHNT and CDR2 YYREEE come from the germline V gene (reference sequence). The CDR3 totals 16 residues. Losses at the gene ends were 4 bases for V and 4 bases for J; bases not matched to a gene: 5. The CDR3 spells CASSRGLAGGADTQYF. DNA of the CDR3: TGTGCCAGCAGCCGAGGACTAGCGGGAGGTGCAGATACGCAGTATTTT.

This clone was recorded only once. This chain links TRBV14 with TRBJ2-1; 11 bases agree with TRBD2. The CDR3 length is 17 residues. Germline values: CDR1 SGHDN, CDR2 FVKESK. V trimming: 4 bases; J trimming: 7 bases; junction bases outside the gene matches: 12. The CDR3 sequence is CASSLAPPGLAVNEQFF. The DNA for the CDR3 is TGTGCCAGCAGCCTAGCTCCCCCGGGACTAGCGGTAAATGAGCAGTTCTTC. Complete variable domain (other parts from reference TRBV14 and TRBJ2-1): EAGVTQFPSHSVIEKGQTVTLRCDPISGHDNLYWYRRVMGKEIKFLLHFVKESKQDESGMPNNRFLAERTGGTYSTLKVQPAELEDSGVYFCASSLAPPGLAVNEQFFGPGTRLTVL.

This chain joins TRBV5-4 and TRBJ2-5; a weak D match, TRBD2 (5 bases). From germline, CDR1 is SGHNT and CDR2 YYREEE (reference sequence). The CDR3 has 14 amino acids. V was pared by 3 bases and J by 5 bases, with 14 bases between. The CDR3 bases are TGTGCCAGCAGCTCGACTTCATCGGGGGAGACCCAGTACTTC. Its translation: CASSSTSSGETQYF.

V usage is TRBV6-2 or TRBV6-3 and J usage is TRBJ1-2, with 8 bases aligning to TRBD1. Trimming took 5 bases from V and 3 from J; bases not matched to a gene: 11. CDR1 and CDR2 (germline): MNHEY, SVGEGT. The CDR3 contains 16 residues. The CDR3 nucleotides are TGTGCCAGCAGTACCAGCCGGACAGGGCAGCACTATGGCTACACCTTC. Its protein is CASSTSRTGQHYGYTF.

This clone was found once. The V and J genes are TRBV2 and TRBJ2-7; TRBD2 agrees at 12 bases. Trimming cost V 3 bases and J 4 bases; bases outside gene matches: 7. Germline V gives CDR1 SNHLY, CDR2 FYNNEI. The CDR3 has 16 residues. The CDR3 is CASSDGASGRAYEQYF. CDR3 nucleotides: TGTGCCAGCAGTGACGGGGCTAGCGGGAGGGCATACGAGCAGTACTTC.

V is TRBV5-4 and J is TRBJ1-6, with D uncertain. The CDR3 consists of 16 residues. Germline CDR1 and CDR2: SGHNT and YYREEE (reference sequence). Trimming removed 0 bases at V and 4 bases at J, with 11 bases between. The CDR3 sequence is CASSLDAGPYNSPLHF. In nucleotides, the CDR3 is TGTGCCAGCAGCTTGGACGCAGGACCGTATAATTCACCCCTCCACTTT.

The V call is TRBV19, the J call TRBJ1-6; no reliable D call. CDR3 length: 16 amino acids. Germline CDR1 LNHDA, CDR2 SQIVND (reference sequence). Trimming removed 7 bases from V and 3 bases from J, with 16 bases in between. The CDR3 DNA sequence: TGTGCCAGTATTCGGACCCACACGGGCTATAATTCACCCCTCCACTTT. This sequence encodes CASIRTHTGYNSPLHF.

The CDR3 DNA reads TGTGCCAGCAACGGCGGGACTGCCTACGAGCAGTACTTC. This sequence encodes CASNGGTAYEQYF. The V and J genes are TRBV6-6 and TRBJ2-7, with D perhaps TRBD2 (6 bases). In germline, CDR1 is MNHNY, CDR2 SVGAGI (reference sequence). CDR3 length: 13 residues. Trimming cost V 7 bases and J 2 bases, with 12 bases left between them.

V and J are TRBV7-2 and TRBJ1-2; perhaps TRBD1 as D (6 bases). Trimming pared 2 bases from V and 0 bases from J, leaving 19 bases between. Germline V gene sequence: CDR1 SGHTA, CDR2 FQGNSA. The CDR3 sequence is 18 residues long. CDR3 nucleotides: TGTGCCAGCAGCTTAAAGCAGCCCGGGACACAAGCTAACTATGGCTACACCTTC. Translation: CASSLKQPGTQANYGYTF.

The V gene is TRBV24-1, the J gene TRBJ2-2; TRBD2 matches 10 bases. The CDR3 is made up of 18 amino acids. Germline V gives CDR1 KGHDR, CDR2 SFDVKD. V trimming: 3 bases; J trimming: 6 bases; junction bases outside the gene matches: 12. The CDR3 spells CATSDRTGTSVVAGELFF. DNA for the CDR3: TGTGCCACCAGTGATCGGACAGGGACTAGCGTTGTCGCCGGGGAGCTGTTTTTT.

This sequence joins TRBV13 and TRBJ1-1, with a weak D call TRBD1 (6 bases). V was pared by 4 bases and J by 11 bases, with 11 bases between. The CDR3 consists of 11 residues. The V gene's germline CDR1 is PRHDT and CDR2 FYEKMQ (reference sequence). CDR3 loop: CASSYRDGAFF. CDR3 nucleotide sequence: TGTGCCAGCAGCTACAGGGACGGGGCTTTCTTT.

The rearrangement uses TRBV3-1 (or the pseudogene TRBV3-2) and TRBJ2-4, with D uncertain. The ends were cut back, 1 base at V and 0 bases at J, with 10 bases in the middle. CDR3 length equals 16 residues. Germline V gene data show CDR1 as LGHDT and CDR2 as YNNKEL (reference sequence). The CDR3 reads CASSQVATVAKNIQYF. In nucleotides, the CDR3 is TGTGCCAGCAGCCAAGTAGCTACTGTAGCCAAAAACATTCAGTACTTC.

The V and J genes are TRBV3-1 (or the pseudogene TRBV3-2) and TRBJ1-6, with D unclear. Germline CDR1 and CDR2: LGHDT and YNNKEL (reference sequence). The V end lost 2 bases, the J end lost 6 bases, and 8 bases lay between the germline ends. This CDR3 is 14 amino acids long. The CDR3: CASSQTRTNSPLHF. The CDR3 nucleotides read TGTGCCAGCAGCCAAACCAGGACTAATTCACCCCTCCACTTT.

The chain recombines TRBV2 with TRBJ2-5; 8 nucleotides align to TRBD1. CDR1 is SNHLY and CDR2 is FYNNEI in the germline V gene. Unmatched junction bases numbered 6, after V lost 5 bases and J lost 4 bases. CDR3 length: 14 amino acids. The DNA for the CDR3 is TGTGCCAGCAGTCCGGACAGGGCATCAGAGACCCAGTACTTC. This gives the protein CASSPDRASETQYF.

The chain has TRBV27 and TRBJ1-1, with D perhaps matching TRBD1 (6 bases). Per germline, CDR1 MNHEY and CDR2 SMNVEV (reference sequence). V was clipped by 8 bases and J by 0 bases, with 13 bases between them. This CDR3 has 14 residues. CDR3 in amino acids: CASSWRGVNTEAFF. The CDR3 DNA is TGTGCCAGCTCCTGGAGGGGGGTGAACACTGAAGCTTTCTTT.

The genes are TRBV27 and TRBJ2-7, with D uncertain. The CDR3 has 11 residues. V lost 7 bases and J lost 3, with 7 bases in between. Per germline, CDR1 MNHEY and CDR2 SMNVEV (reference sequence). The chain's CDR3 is CASKGIYEQYF. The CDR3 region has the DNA TGTGCCAGCAAGGGCATCTACGAGCAGTACTTC.

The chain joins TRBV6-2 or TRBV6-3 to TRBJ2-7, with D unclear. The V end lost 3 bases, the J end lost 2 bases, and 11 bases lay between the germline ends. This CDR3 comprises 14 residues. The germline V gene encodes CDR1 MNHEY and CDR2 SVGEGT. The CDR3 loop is CASSYRGPPYEQYF. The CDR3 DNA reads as TGTGCCAGCAGTTATCGTGGCCCTCCCTACGAGCAGTACTTC.